The clone carrying this T cell receptor (beta chain) came up a few times. Its antigen is not known. These data are taken from a study of blood T cells in healthy people across ages. General study results and limits: With age, beta diversity per million T cells declined roughly linearly, significantly by 40.

The sample providers were healthy Caucasian people from Russia, aged about 6 to 90. At least 5.5 micrograms of total RNA were extracted per sample. The authors ran a second PCR of about 7 to 11 cycles using a sample-barcoded 5' primer and a J-beta primer mix. Each of the cDNA molecules was tagged by a template-switch adaptor with 12 random nucleotides. From the 5' RACE reads, TCRdb called clonotypes with MiXCR, one entry per CDR3 protein. The sample comprises around 780,000 distinct CDR3 sequences, just over 55% of which are singletons, and roughly 24% rests with the top ten. This CDR3 comprises 15 residues. Germline V gives CDR1 SGHTA, CDR2 FQGNSA. Trimming cost V 8 bases and J 0 bases, with 14 bases left between them.

The J gene is TRBJ2-1, the V gene TRBV7-2; either TRBD1 or TRBD2 may supply D (7 bases each). The material sequenced was blood. The clonotype originates from a man aged 40-50 years in good health. The chain's CDR3 is CASSPGGGSYNEQFF. CDR3 bases: TGTGCCAGCTCACCAGGGGGGGGCTCCTACAATGAGCAGTTCTTC.